This T cell receptor beta chain stems from a study of memory CD4+ T cells and cytomegalovirus serostatus. Single viable CD3+CD4+CD8-CD45RO+ cells were sorted as the memory CD4+ T cells. Positive selection with CD4 microbeads enriched total CD4+ T cells. V was cut by 5 bases and J by 9 bases, with 11 bases left in between. The CDR3 covers 12 residues. Germline CDR1 is MNHEY and CDR2 is SMNVEV (reference sequence). Measured with immunoSEQ multiplex PCR; TCRdb has only the in-frame clones, and not every one. The sample carries about 57,000 clones, 70% to 85% recorded once. Sequencing input: memory CD4+ T cells from blood. The chain combines TRBV27 with TRBJ1-5; possible D gene TRBD1, 5 bases. The source of this sequence is an adult in good health and CMV-seronegative. DNA of the CDR3: TGTGCCAGCAGTCGTGGGGGTTGGCCCCAGCATTTT. It translates to CASSRGGWPQHF.